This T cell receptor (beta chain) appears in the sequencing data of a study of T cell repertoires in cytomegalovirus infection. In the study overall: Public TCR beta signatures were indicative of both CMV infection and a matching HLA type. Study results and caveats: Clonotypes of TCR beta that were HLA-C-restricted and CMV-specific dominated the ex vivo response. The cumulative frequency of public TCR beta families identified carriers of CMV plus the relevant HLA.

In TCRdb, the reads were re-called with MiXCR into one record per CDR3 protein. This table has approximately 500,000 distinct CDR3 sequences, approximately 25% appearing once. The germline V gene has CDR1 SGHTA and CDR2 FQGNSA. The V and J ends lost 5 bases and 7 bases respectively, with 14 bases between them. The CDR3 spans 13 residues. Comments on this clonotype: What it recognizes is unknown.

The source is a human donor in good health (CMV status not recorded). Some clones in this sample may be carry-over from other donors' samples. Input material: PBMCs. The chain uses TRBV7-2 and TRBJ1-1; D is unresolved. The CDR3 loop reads CASSRLGMIEAFF. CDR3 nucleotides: TGTGCCAGCAGCCGACTGGGGATGATTGAAGCTTTCTTT.